What follows are 32 T cell receptor beta chains derived from one specimen sequenced in a study of cytomegalovirus exposure and HLA in healthy donors. The PCR had 60 Vbeta and 13 Jbeta primers. TCRdb keeps only in-frame clones here, not all; method: immunoSEQ multiplex PCR. The table lists under 200,000 clones, approximately 78% of them singletons. Sequencing was performed on PBMCs. These receptors were obtained from a woman in her thirties or forties in good health and CMV-seronegative.

The chain couples TRBV6-1 to TRBJ2-7, with 7 bases lining up with TRBD1. Germline trimming cut 3 bases from V and 6 bases from J; bases unmatched to any gene: 11. CDR1 MNHNS and CDR2 SASEGT come from the germline V gene. CDR3 length: 15 residues. The CDR3 DNA sequence: TGTGCCAGCAGTGAGGGTGCGAACAGGGGTCCCGAGCAGTACTTC. Translated, it gives CASSEGANRGPEQYF.

This chain links TRBV5-1 with TRBJ2-3; TRBD2 might be the D (5 bases). The V gene's germline CDR1 is SGHRS and CDR2 YFSETQ. The CDR3 covers 15 residues. The V end lost 1 base, the J end lost 3 bases, and 12 bases lay between the germline ends. CDR3 amino acids: CASSLMDTGTDTQYF. CDR3 bases: TGCGCCAGCAGCTTGATGGATACGGGGACAGATACGCAGTATTTT. The full variable domain, its missing parts supplied by reference TRBV5-1 and TRBJ2-3, is KAGVTQTPRYLIKTRGQQVTLSCSPISGHRSVSWYQQTPGQGLQFLFEYFSETQRNKGNFPGRFSGRQFSNSRSEMNVSTLELGDSALYLCASSLMDTGTDTQYFGPGTRLTVL.

The rearrangement joins TRBV28 to TRBJ2-3; the match to TRBD2 covers 8 bases. V was clipped by 6 bases and J by 6 bases; unmatched bases: 8. Germline CDR1 reads MDHEN; CDR2 reads SYDVKM. The CDR3 has 14 residues. CDR3 in DNA: TGTGCCAGCAGGCTCGGGGGGGCCTGGGATACGCAGTATTTT. Translated: CASRLGGAWDTQYF.

This clone has just a few counts. This chain joins TRBV5-1 and TRBJ2-5; D is possibly TRBD2 (5 bases). The ends were cut back, 5 bases at V and 0 bases at J, with 14 bases in the middle. Germline V gene lookup returns CDR1 SGHRS and CDR2 YFSETQ. CDR3 size: 15 residues. The CDR3 DNA reads TGCGCCAGCAGTGAGGCTAGCATCTACCAAGAGACCCAGTACTTC. Its translation is CASSEASIYQETQYF.

In this sample, this clone turned up once. The CDR3 DNA sequence: TGTGCCAGCAGTGAACCGACGAGGAGTAAAGGCTACACCTTC. This translates into CASSEPTRSKGYTF. This chain uses TRBV25-1 with TRBJ1-2; D unresolved. Trimming removed 2 bases at V and 8 bases at J, with 15 bases between. Germline-derived CDR1 and CDR2 are MGHDK and SYGVNS. CDR3 length equals 14 residues.

The chain is built from TRBV2 and TRBJ2-6; the match to TRBD1 covers 7 bases. CDR1 and CDR2 from the germline V gene are SNHLY and FYNNEI. CDR3 length: 16 residues. Trimming removed 3 bases from V and 0 bases from J; junction bases left unmatched: 2. CDR3 DNA: TGTGCCAGCAGTGAGGACAGGCCCTCTGGGGCCAACGTCCTGACTTTC. This codes for CASSEDRPSGANVLTF.

V usage is TRBV2 and J usage is TRBJ1-1; D uncertain. Germline V gene lookup returns CDR1 SNHLY and CDR2 FYNNEI. This CDR3 has 12 amino acids. Trimming took off 11 bases at V and 3 bases at J, with 13 bases between the two ends. The DNA for the CDR3 is TGTGCCGCCGGAGTTTGGGACACTGAAGCTTTCTTT. This codes for CAAGVWDTEAFF.

The V gene is TRBV6-1, the J gene TRBJ1-4, with TRBD1 identical over 10 bases. Looked up from germline, CDR1 is MNHNS and CDR2 is SASEGT. This CDR3 is built from 14 residues. The J segment lost 6 bases and the V segment lost 4 bases, leaving 2 bases of the junction unmatched. In DNA, the CDR3 is TGTGCCAGCAGTGGCGGACAGGGGGATGAAAAACTGTTTTTT. It codes for CASSGGQGDEKLFF.

This sequence joins TRBV2 and TRBJ2-2; D ambiguous. This CDR3 has 14 amino acids. Between the trimmed V and J ends, which lost 1 base and 5 bases, there was a span of 8 bases. Looked up from germline, CDR1 is SNHLY and CDR2 is FYNNEI. The CDR3 loop is CASSEGAHTGELFF. The CDR3 nucleotides read TGTGCCAGCAGTGAAGGAGCTCATACCGGGGAGCTGTTTTTT.

This chain joins TRBV13 and TRBJ2-7, with a tentative D call TRBD2 (5 bases). V was cut by 2 bases and J by 5 bases, with 13 bases left in between. Germline-derived CDR1 and CDR2 are PRHDT and FYEKMQ (reference sequence). The CDR3 is 14 amino acids. CDR3 in amino acids: CASSLSGISDEQYF. In DNA form, the CDR3 reads TGTGCCAGCAGCTTATCGGGAATCTCGGACGAGCAGTACTTC. Complete variable domain (other parts from reference TRBV13 and TRBJ2-7): AAGVIQSPRHLIKEKRETATLKCYPIPRHDTVYWYQQGPGQDPQFLISFYEKMQSDKGSIPDRFSAQQFSDYHSELNMSSLELGDSALYFCASSLSGISDEQYFGPGTRLTVT.

This CDR3 reads CASSLADSTYEQYF. CDR3 DNA: TGCGCCAGCAGCTTGGCGGATAGCACCTACGAGCAGTACTTC. The chain combines TRBV5-1 with TRBJ2-7; D is unclear. The CDR3 is 14 residues long. The V end was cut by 0 bases, the J end by 2 bases, with 9 bases between. The germline CDR1 and CDR2 sequences are SGHRS and YFSETQ.

This clone was recorded a few times. The V call is TRBV4-2, the J call TRBJ2-3; 7 bases are a match to TRBD2. V lost 1 base, J lost 2 bases, and 3 bases stayed unmatched. The CDR3 has 15 residues. Per germline, CDR1 LGHNA and CDR2 YNFKEQ. The chain's CDR3 is CASSQVRDYTDTQYF. The CDR3 DNA reads as TGTGCCAGCAGCCAAGTTAGGGACTACACAGATACGCAGTATTTT.

The chain links TRBV5-1 to TRBJ2-6; TRBD1 is a possible D gene (5 bases). Trimming took 1 base from V and 2 from J, leaving 10 bases between them. The CDR3 spans 16 residues. Germline V gives CDR1 SGHRS, CDR2 YFSETQ. This CDR3 reads CASSLKLGAGANVLTF. As DNA, the CDR3 is TGCGCCAGCAGCTTGAAGCTAGGGGCTGGGGCCAACGTCCTGACTTTC. Full variable domain (missing parts from reference TRBV5-1 and TRBJ2-6): KAGVTQTPRYLIKTRGQQVTLSCSPISGHRSVSWYQQTPGQGLQFLFEYFSETQRNKGNFPGRFSGRQFSNSRSEMNVSTLELGDSALYLCASSLKLGAGANVLTFGAGSRLTVL.

This clone has only one observation. The rearrangement links TRBV6-1 to TRBJ2-7; the match to TRBD1 covers 8 bases. Unmatched junction bases numbered 5, after V lost 7 bases and J lost 6 bases. Germline V gene sequence: CDR1 MNHNS, CDR2 SASEGT. This CDR3 has 12 amino acids. The CDR3, as DNA: TGTGCCAGCACCTCACAGGGGGGCGAGCAGTACTTC. Translated, it gives CASTSQGGEQYF.

J is TRBJ2-5 and V is TRBV5-4; tentative D call: TRBD1 (5 bases). The CDR3 has 13 amino acids. The germline V gene encodes CDR1 SGHNT and CDR2 YYREEE (reference sequence). Trimming left V 4 bases short and J 1 base short, with 8 bases between. The CDR3 reads CASSPDTQETQYF. CDR3 nucleotides: TGTGCCAGCAGCCCGGACACCCAAGAGACCCAGTACTTC.

The chain recombines TRBV5-1 with TRBJ2-7; 11 bases align to TRBD2. V lost 7 bases to trimming and J lost 3 bases; unmatched junction nucleotides: 6. Germline CDR1 SGHRS, CDR2 YFSETQ. The CDR3 is 14 amino acids. As DNA, the CDR3 is TGCGCCAGCCATAGCGGGGGGGCCATCTACGAGCAGTACTTC. Protein sequence: CASHSGGAIYEQYF.

The chain is built from TRBV5-1 and TRBJ1-3, with no clear D. The V end lost 2 bases, the J end lost 4 bases, and 7 bases lay between the germline ends. The CDR3 sequence is 13 residues long. Germline values: CDR1 SGHRS, CDR2 YFSETQ. The CDR3 DNA follows: TGCGCCAGCAGCTTATCTTCCGGAAACACCATATATTTT. As protein: CASSLSSGNTIYF.

The chain joins TRBV6-1 to TRBJ1-2; no definite D call. Trimming removed 5 bases from V and 9 bases from J, with 13 bases in between. The CDR3 length is 12 residues. Germline V CDR1 and CDR2: MNHNS, SASEGT. The CDR3 here is CASSPGGMRYTF. CDR3 DNA sequence: TGTGCCAGCAGTCCAGGAGGAATGCGCTACACCTTC.

V usage is TRBV28 and J usage is TRBJ1-5; D not certain. Germline values: CDR1 MDHEN, CDR2 SYDVKM. There are 15 residues in the CDR3. The germline V and J ends were trimmed by 3 bases and 3 bases, with 12 bases remaining between them. CDR3 nucleotide sequence: TGTGCCAGCAGTTTCATAGTCTCTAACAATCAGCCCCAGCATTTT. Translated: CASSFIVSNNQPQHF.

This clone was observed a handful of times. The chain is built from TRBV2 and TRBJ2-1; possibly TRBD2 for D (6 bases). CDR1 SNHLY and CDR2 FYNNEI come from the germline V gene. The CDR3 has 13 amino acids. Trimming shortened V by 7 bases and J by 6 bases, and 13 bases separated the two germline ends. In nucleotides, the CDR3 is TGTGCCAGCACGTCGGGGGTCTTCAATGAGCAGTTCTTC. This sequence encodes CASTSGVFNEQFF.

The J gene is TRBJ2-7, the V gene TRBV5-1, with 10 nucleotides matching TRBD1. Germline lookup yields CDR1 SGHRS and CDR2 YFSETQ. This CDR3 is 15 amino acids long. J gave up 0 bases and V 3 bases, and 3 bases lay outside the gene matches. For the CDR3, the DNA is TGCGCCAGCAGCTGGACAGGGGGGAGCTCCTACGAGCAGTACTTC. This gives the protein CASSWTGGSSYEQYF.

The CDR3 protein is CASSLTSLGLETQYF. CDR3 sequence (DNA): TGTGCCAGCAGCTTGACTAGCCTTGGTTTAGAGACCCAGTACTTC. The chain recombines TRBV7-2 with TRBJ2-5; the match to TRBD2 covers 7 bases. The CDR3 runs to 15 residues. Germline lookup yields CDR1 SGHTA and CDR2 FQGNSA. V lost 3 bases and J lost 4; bases outside the gene matches: 8. Variable domain in full (rest from reference TRBV7-2 and TRBJ2-5): GAGVSQSPSNKVTEKGKDVELRCDPISGHTALYWYRQSLGQGLEFLIYFQGNSAPDKSGLPSDRFSAERTGGSVSTLTIQRTQQEDSAVYLCASSLTSLGLETQYFGPGTRLLVL.

This sequence joins TRBV5-1 and TRBJ2-2; 8 nucleotides agree with TRBD1. CDR1 is SGHRS and CDR2 is YFSETQ in the germline V gene. With 1 base clipped from V and 6 bases from J, the junction kept 14 bases outside the gene matches. The CDR3 is made up of 18 amino acids. The DNA for the CDR3 is TGCGCCAGCAGCTTGCTGGTGACTGGACAGGGAAGGTCCGGGGAGCTGTTTTTT. It encodes CASSLLVTGQGRSGELFF.

This rearrangement joins TRBV10-1 to TRBJ1-3; TRBD1 aligns across 9 bases. V dropped 7 bases and J dropped 1; count of bases not matched to a gene: 11. The CDR3 extends over 17 amino acids. CDR1 is WNHNN and CDR2 is SYGVQD in the germline V gene (reference sequence). The CDR3 is CASIPRETGGSGNTIYF. The CDR3 nucleotides read TGCGCCAGCATCCCAAGAGAGACAGGGGGATCTGGAAACACCATATATTTT.

The chain is built from TRBV10-2 and TRBJ1-1; D unclear. V shed 0 bases and J shed 4 bases, with 3 bases lying between them. The CDR3 spans 12 residues. Germline CDR1 is WSHSY and CDR2 is SAAADI. DNA for the CDR3: TGCGCCAGCAGTGAGTCCGGCACTGAAGCTTTCTTT. This codes for CASSESGTEAFF.

Worth noting for this clone: The junction and the germline gene differ at one end; a read error may be behind it. J is TRBJ2-7 and V is TRBV7-9; tentative D call: TRBD1 (5 bases). This CDR3 contains 15 residues. The germline gives CDR1 SEHNR, CDR2 FQNEAQ (reference sequence). This CDR3 reads CSSSSTAKSSYEQYF. DNA of the CDR3: TGTTCCAGCAGCTCGACAGCGAAAAGCTCCTACGAGCAGTACTTC.

The chain couples TRBV5-1 to TRBJ1-2; perhaps TRBD1 as D (6 bases). Germline V gives CDR1 SGHRS, CDR2 YFSETQ. This CDR3 region has 15 residues. The V end lost 0 bases, the J end lost 5 bases, and 14 bases lay between the germline ends. Here the CDR3 reads CASSLGQGSVYGYTF. CDR3 sequence (DNA): TGCGCCAGCAGCTTGGGCCAGGGGTCAGTTTATGGCTACACCTTC.

This chain connects TRBV5-1 to TRBJ2-7; D remains unclear. V was shortened by 0 bases and J by 5 bases, with 12 bases between the two germline ends. The CDR3 has 14 residues. CDR1 is SGHRS, CDR2 YFSETQ, per germline. CDR3 bases: TGCGCCAGCAGCTTGGAGTACAGTAACGACGAGCAGTACTTC. Protein sequence: CASSLEYSNDEQYF.

The rearrangement joins TRBV4-1 to TRBJ2-7, with 11 bases lining up with TRBD2. V was clipped by 1 base and J by 3 bases; unmatched bases: 2. The CDR3 spans 15 residues. The germline V gene encodes CDR1 MGHRA and CDR2 YSYEKL. CDR3 bases: TGCGCCAGCAGCCAAGGACTAGCGGGGTACTACGAGCAGTACTTC. As protein: CASSQGLAGYYEQYF.

CDR3 amino acids: CASSLTGRGELFF. As DNA, the CDR3 is TGTGCCAGCAGCTTAACAGGCAGGGGGGAGCTGTTTTTT. The rearrangement uses TRBV11-2 and TRBJ2-2, with D possibly being TRBD1 (5 bases). The CDR3 totals 13 residues. The germline V gene has CDR1 SGHAT and CDR2 FQNNGV. The V end lost 2 bases, the J end lost 8 bases, and 9 bases lay between the germline ends.

The rearrangement links TRBV6-1 to TRBJ1-1; 8 bases are a match to TRBD1. The CDR3 is 16 residues long. The germline V gene has CDR1 MNHNS and CDR2 SASEGT. The V segment lost 5 bases and the J segment 3 bases; nucleotides outside the gene matches: 11. In DNA form, the CDR3 reads TGTGCCAGCAGTAAAGGAAGAGGACAGGGATACACTGAAGCTTTCTTT. It specifies CASSKGRGQGYTEAFF.

There are many counts of this clone. This chain uses TRBV7-9 with TRBJ2-3; 8 bases fit TRBD2. After removal of 0 bases from V and 3 bases from J, the junction contained 5 bases not matched to a gene. Germline CDR1 is SEHNR and CDR2 is FQNEAQ (reference sequence). This CDR3 is 16 amino acids long. This CDR3 reads CASSLASSGDTDTQYF. In DNA form, the CDR3 reads TGTGCCAGCAGCTTAGCCAGTAGCGGGGATACAGATACGCAGTATTTT.